Presented here are 19 T cell receptor beta chains from one specimen sequenced in a study of cytomegalovirus exposure and HLA in healthy donors. Researchers ran the PCR with 60 Vbeta and 13 Jbeta primers. Sequencing was performed with immunoSEQ multiplex PCR; in TCRdb, only in-frame clones are kept and a portion is missing. Of roughly 150,000 clones listed, 85% are singletons. Sequencing input: PBMCs. Every receptor here comes from a boy aged 2 to 10 in good health and CMV-seronegative.

This chain connects TRBV14 to TRBJ2-3, with D tentatively TRBD2 (6 bases). Trimming removed 8 bases at V and 0 bases at J, with 15 bases between. This CDR3 is 15 amino acids long. Per germline, CDR1 SGHDN and CDR2 FVKESK. The CDR3 loop reads CASGRAGSSTDTQYF. The CDR3 DNA follows: TGTGCCAGCGGACGAGCGGGTTCTAGCACAGATACGCAGTATTTT.

This clone was observed a single time. The V and J genes are TRBV29-1 and TRBJ2-5; D is unclear. This CDR3 spans 10 amino acids. In germline, CDR1 is SQVTM, CDR2 ANQGSEA. V lost 6 bases and J 5 bases, leaving 7 bases between the germline ends. The CDR3: CSVQRETQYF. The CDR3 DNA sequence: TGCAGCGTCCAACGGGAGACCCAGTACTTC.

About this clone itself: The junction does not match germline at one end; this may be a read error. The V gene is TRBV7-9, the J gene TRBJ2-7; TRBD1 agrees at 9 bases. Looked up from germline, CDR1 is SEHNR and CDR2 is FQNEAQ (reference sequence). The length of the CDR3 is 16 residues. CDR3: CSSSLRGQGVGYEQYF. Written as DNA, the CDR3 is TGTTCCAGCAGCTTACGGGGACAGGGAGTAGGCTACGAGCAGTACTTC.

This chain connects TRBV2 to TRBJ1-2; D is possibly TRBD1 (5 bases). The V gene's germline CDR1 is SNHLY and CDR2 FYNNEI. This CDR3 is built from 15 residues. V lost 4 bases, J lost 4 bases, and 16 bases lay in between. The CDR3: CASSVQPAGGYGYTF. Here the CDR3 DNA reads TGTGCCAGCAGTGTACAGCCCGCCGGGGGCTATGGCTACACCTTC. The whole variable domain, filled in from reference TRBV2 and TRBJ1-2, reads EPEVTQTPSHQVTQMGQEVILRCVPISNHLYFYWYRQILGQKVEFLVSFYNNEISEKSEIFDDQFSVERPDGSNFTLKIRSTKLEDSAMYFCASSVQPAGGYGYTFGSGTRLTVV.

The genes are TRBV27 and TRBJ1-2; the D is unclear. This CDR3 is 15 amino acids long. Germline CDR1 is MNHEY and CDR2 is SMNVEV (reference sequence). V lost 6 bases to trimming and J lost 1 base, with 15 bases between them. CDR3 nucleotide sequence: TGTGCCAGCAGCCTCACAGCCTCCTTTAACTATGGCTACACCTTC. Translating it yields CASSLTASFNYGYTF.

The chain employs TRBV6-5 and TRBJ1-3; the match to TRBD1 covers 9 bases. Per germline, CDR1 MNHEY and CDR2 SVGAGI. CDR3 length: 16 residues. J was trimmed by 1 base and V by 4 bases; bases with no gene match: 5. For the CDR3, the DNA is TGTGCCAGCAGTTTAAACAGGGGGCTGTCTGGAAACACCATATATTTT. Residues: CASSLNRGLSGNTIYF.

This rearrangement joins TRBV6-5 to TRBJ2-2; the match to TRBD1 covers 7 bases. V lost 7 bases to trimming and J lost 3 bases; unmatched junction nucleotides: 8. Looked up from germline, CDR1 is MNHEY and CDR2 is SVGAGI. CDR3 length: 15 residues. The CDR3: CASTEGTVYTGELFF. The DNA for the CDR3 is TGTGCCAGCACCGAGGGGACAGTATACACCGGGGAGCTGTTTTTT.

The chain recombines TRBV4-2 with TRBJ2-3, with D unclear. In germline, CDR1 is LGHNA, CDR2 YNFKEQ. V was trimmed by 2 bases and J by 0 bases, leaving 3 bases between them. This CDR3 region has 13 residues. The CDR3 nucleotides are TGTGCCAGCAGCCAAACTAGCACAGATACGCAGTATTTT. The encoded protein is CASSQTSTDTQYF.

The chain has TRBV4-2 and TRBJ2-2, with 7 bases aligning to TRBD1. Germline lookup yields CDR1 LGHNA and CDR2 YNFKEQ. V lost 4 bases and J lost 4; bases outside the gene matches: 6. The CDR3 totals 15 residues. CDR3 nucleotides: TGTGCCAGCAGCCCCCGGGACAGATTCACCGGGGAGCTGTTTTTT. This codes for CASSPRDRFTGELFF.

The V and J genes are TRBV10-3 and TRBJ1-1, with TRBD1 as a possible D gene (5 bases). This CDR3 spans 15 amino acids. Per the germline V gene, CDR1 is ENHRY and CDR2 is SYGVKD. Trimming took 6 bases from V and 6 from J, leaving 20 bases between them. The CDR3 here is CAIRPSWTRPPEAFF. The CDR3 region has the DNA TGTGCCATCAGGCCCTCTTGGACACGACCCCCTGAAGCTTTCTTT.

The CDR3 DNA reads as TGTGCCAGCAGCCCGAGAGCGGGGGGGCGCACAGATACGCAGTATTTT. This gives the protein CASSPRAGGRTDTQYF. This chain connects TRBV7-2 to TRBJ2-3; TRBD2 matches at 10 bases. This CDR3 is built from 16 residues. With 5 bases clipped from V and 1 base from J, the junction kept 6 bases outside the gene matches. The germline gives CDR1 SGHTA, CDR2 FQGNSA.

The chain recombines TRBV10-3 with TRBJ2-1, with 11 bases that match TRBD2. The CDR3 runs 16 residues. The junction had 5 bases not matched to a gene; V was cut back by 0 bases and J by 7 bases. Germline V gene sequence: CDR1 ENHRY, CDR2 SYGVKD. CDR3 loop: CAISESGSSGGNEQFF. The CDR3 region has the DNA TGTGCCATCAGTGAGTCGGGTTCTAGCGGGGGGAATGAGCAGTTCTTC.

This chain connects TRBV27 to TRBJ2-7; 12 nucleotides match TRBD2. CDR1 and CDR2 (germline): MNHEY, SMNVEV (reference sequence). After removal of 5 bases from V and 1 base from J, the junction contained 18 bases not matched to a gene. The CDR3 contains 20 residues. This CDR3 is CASSPGPGLAGSAVSYEQYF. CDR3 nucleotides: TGTGCCAGCAGTCCTGGACCGGGACTAGCGGGTTCAGCCGTTTCCTACGAGCAGTACTTC.

There are a few counts of this clone. This chain links TRBV6-6 with TRBJ2-3, with TRBD1 matching 7 bases. The CDR3 loop spans 15 amino acids. The V and J ends lost 6 bases and 3 bases, in that order; junction bases with no gene match: 9. In germline, CDR1 is MNHNY, CDR2 SVGAGI (reference sequence). The CDR3 DNA is TGTGCCAGCAGACACGGACAGGTAGAGACAGATACGCAGTATTTT. This gives the protein CASRHGQVETDTQYF.

This clone has more than one count but fewer than ten. V is TRBV10-2 and J is TRBJ2-3; D is undetermined. V was clipped by 4 bases and J by 0 bases, with 5 bases between them. The CDR3 runs to 13 residues. Germline values: CDR1 WSHSY, CDR2 SAAADI. DNA for the CDR3: TGCGCCAGCAGTGTCACTAGCACAGATACGCAGTATTTT. Residues: CASSVTSTDTQYF.

The chain combines TRBV18 with TRBJ1-5; 9 bases are shared with TRBD1. Germline CDR1 reads KGHSH; CDR2 reads LQKENI. The ends lost 3 bases at V and 3 bases at J; junction bases unmatched: 3. This CDR3 has 15 amino acids. CDR3 coding DNA: TGTGCCAGCTCACCCGGGACAGGGACCAATCAGCCCCAGCATTTT. This codes for CASSPGTGTNQPQHF.

The rearrangement uses TRBV7-2 and TRBJ1-5; unclear D gene. The CDR3 has 14 amino acids. The V end lost 5 bases, the J end lost 0 bases, and 8 bases lay between the germline ends. Germline CDR1 is SGHTA and CDR2 is FQGNSA. The CDR3 protein is CASSLGVSNQPQHF. In nucleotides, the CDR3 is TGTGCCAGCAGCCTGGGAGTTAGCAATCAGCCCCAGCATTTT. Using reference TRBV7-2 and TRBJ1-5 for the parts outside the CDR3, the full variable domain is GAGVSQSPSNKVTEKGKDVELRCDPISGHTALYWYRQSLGQGLEFLIYFQGNSAPDKSGLPSDRFSAERTGGSVSTLTIQRTQQEDSAVYLCASSLGVSNQPQHFGDGTRLSIL.

The chain couples TRBV6-1 to TRBJ1-2; 8 positions agree with TRBD1. With V trimmed by 8 bases and J by 2 bases, 10 bases remained unmatched. CDR1 and CDR2 from the germline V gene are MNHNS and SASEGT. The CDR3 runs to 15 residues. Here the CDR3 DNA reads TGTGCCAGCGGACATAGAGGACAGGGCAACTATGGCTACACCTTC. Its protein is CASGHRGQGNYGYTF.

This sequence joins TRBV6-1 and TRBJ1-1; 7 nucleotides align to TRBD1. The CDR3 totals 15 residues. V was clipped by 6 bases and J by 4 bases; unmatched bases: 11. Germline values: CDR1 MNHNS, CDR2 SASEGT. CDR3 DNA sequence: TGTGCCAGCAGAGCCCCAGAGGGGGCGTTCACTGAAGCTTTCTTT. It encodes CASRAPEGAFTEAFF.